These T cell receptor beta chains were read from a single sample in a study of T cells in Graves' hyperthyroidism and ophthalmopathy. TCRdb called the multiplex PCR reads again in MiXCR, with one record for every CDR3 protein. The data show some 180,000 distinct CDR3 sequences, with around 15% seen just once and around 29% held by the top ten. Sequencing input: blood. These receptors came from a woman in her forties or fifties with Graves' hyperthyroidism. The conserved cysteine and the conserved F or W are not part of the CDR3 here. The order of the fields is J gene, D gene, V gene, CDR3 length, CDR3 protein. A D gene is named only where the DNA matches it firmly.

TRBJ1-1 . TRBV7-9 13 ASSLITGSQTEAF
TRBJ1-6 TRBD1 TRBV6-1 12 ASSWGTGGSPLH
TRBJ2-4 . TRBV10-1 14 ASGPPWRLPAHIQY
TRBJ1-2 . TRBV18 11 ASSAGTRGGYT
TRBJ2-3 . TRBV12-3/TRBV12-4 11 ASGWRGTDTQY
TRBJ1-1 . TRBV29-1 13 SAITTVRVNTEAF
TRBJ2-2 TRBD2 TRBV4-2 15 ASSPIGASGNTGELF
TRBJ1-6 TRBD1 TRBV7-2 13 ASSLDWTGLSPLH
TRBJ2-7 . TRBV6-1 10 ATTGSGNEQY
TRBJ1-4 . TRBV4-3 14 ASSQGTGTTNEKLF
TRBJ1-1 . TRBV6-6 11 ASSYSAQGAAF
TRBJ1-2 . TRBV25-1 14 ASSGIRGDSNYGYT
TRBJ1-5 TRBD1 TRBV6-1 14 ASSPYTGEGNQPQH
TRBJ2-1 TRBD1 TRBV15 15 ATSSPDRVWTYNEQF
TRBJ2-2 . TRBV7-2 12 ASSLAQNTGELF
TRBJ1-2 TRBD1 TRBV28 12 ASRTYQGAHGYT
TRBJ2-7 TRBD2 TRBV29-1 13 SVLVEVGLADKQY
TRBJ2-2 . TRBV7-9 11 ASSPTLTGELF
TRBJ2-5 . TRBV20-1 12 SLLPPTVQETQY
TRBJ2-7 TRBD1 TRBV3-1 15 ASSSPHRTGLSYEQY
TRBJ1-1 TRBD1 TRBV2 13 ASKRQGVRNTEAF
TRBJ2-3 . TRBV7-3 13 ASSQGPGGSNTQY
TRBJ1-1 TRBD1 TRBV4-1 15 ASSQGGLGQLNTEAF
TRBJ1-6 . TRBV18 11 ASSLGWESPLH
TRBJ1-2 . TRBV28 12 ASRKGTTNYGYT
TRBJ1-6 . TRBV13 13 ASSLDRENNSPLH
TRBJ2-5 . TRBV27 13 ASSETGTRALAQY
TRBJ2-7 . TRBV29-1 11 SVEHRSVGEQY